The T cell receptor beta chain under discussion was sequenced for a study of T cell repertoires in cytomegalovirus infection. The overall study: Public TCR beta signatures indicated both CMV infection and matching HLA type.

TCRdb re-analysed the reads in MiXCR, keeping a single row per CDR3 protein. The sample carries 300,000 to 400,000 distinct CDR3 sequences, 15% to 20% recorded once. This CDR3 contains 11 residues. With 4 bases removed from V and 12 bases from J, the gap between germline ends came to 10 bases. Germline V lookup: CDR1 SGHTA, CDR2 FQGTGA. Study-wide results and caveats: Adding up the frequency of public TCR beta families identified people who carried CMV plus the relevant HLA. Across the ex vivo response, the dominant clonotypes were HLA-C-restricted CMV-specific TCR beta clonotypes.

In its sample, this clonotype was seen a few times. Its target is unknown. The rearrangement links TRBV7-3 to TRBJ2-1; D is undetermined. Sequencing was performed on PBMCs. The TCR sequence derives from a human donor in good health (CMV status not recorded). Some clones in this sample may be carry-over from other donors' samples. DNA of the CDR3: TGTGCCAGCAGCTCCCAACTTGTGCAGTTCTTC. It is translated as CASSSQLVQFF. Filled out from reference TRBV7-3 and TRBJ2-1, the complete variable domain reads GAGVSQTPSNKVTEKGKYVELRCDPISGHTALYWYRQSLGQGPEFLIYFQGTGAADDSGLPNDRFFAVRPEGSVSTLKIQRTERGDSAVYLCASSSQLVQFFGPGTRLTVL.